The next 18 T cell receptor beta chains were all read from a single sample in a study of neoadjuvant nivolumab and ipilimumab in lung cancer. Libraries were prepared by immunoSEQ multiplex PCR; TCRdb keeps only in-frame clonotypes and omits some of them. Altogether about 38,000 clones are present, 89% being singletons, with the ten largest covering approximately 3.5%. Sequenced here: peripheral blood, sampled before neoadjuvant nivolumab, alone or with ipilimumab. These receptors were obtained from an adult with non-small cell lung cancer.

The count of this clone is one. The J gene is TRBJ2-1, the V gene TRBV5-1, with 8 nucleotides matching TRBD2. V dropped 0 bases and J dropped 5; count of bases not matched to a gene: 7. There are 16 residues in the CDR3. Germline-derived CDR1 and CDR2 are SGHRS and YFSETQ. The CDR3 loop is CASSLALVAGNNEQFF. CDR3 in DNA: TGCGCCAGCAGCTTGGCCCTGGTAGCGGGAAACAATGAGCAGTTCTTC.

The V call is TRBV2, the J call TRBJ2-3; 13 bases align to TRBD2. V was pared by 6 bases and J by 4 bases, with 16 bases of the junction left unmatched. The CDR3 totals 19 residues. Germline V gene sequence: CDR1 SNHLY, CDR2 FYNNEI. In DNA, the CDR3 is TGTGCCAGCAGACCGGGTACTAGCGGGAGGGCCCTTTCCGCAGATACGCAGTATTTT. This encodes CASRPGTSGRALSADTQYF.

Only a few counts were recorded for this clone. This chain links TRBV18 with TRBJ2-1, with 7 bases that match TRBD2. The CDR3 is 15 amino acids. Germline CDR1 reads KGHSH; CDR2 reads LQKENI. The V and J ends lost 6 bases and 6 bases, in that order; junction bases with no gene match: 11. Here the CDR3 DNA reads TGTGCCAGCTCCCCCGGGGTAGCGGGCTTCAATGAGCAGTTCTTC. The encoded protein is CASSPGVAGFNEQFF.

CDR3 loop: CASSDGLGNTIYF. DNA for the CDR3: TGTGCCAGCTCAGACGGCTTGGGGAACACCATATATTTT. The chain joins TRBV18 to TRBJ1-3; D gene ambiguous. Trimming removed 5 bases from V and 7 bases from J, with 12 bases in between. This CDR3 spans 13 amino acids. From germline, CDR1 is KGHSH and CDR2 LQKENI.

The rearrangement joins TRBV7-6 to TRBJ2-7; no reliable D call. CDR3 size: 12 residues. CDR1 and CDR2 from the germline V gene are SGHVS and FNYEAQ. Trimming cost V 1 base and J 2 bases, with 3 bases left between them. The CDR3 nucleotides are TGTGCCAGCAGCTTAGGAGCCTACGAGCAGTACTTC. Translated, it gives CASSLGAYEQYF.

The rearrangement links TRBV5-5 to TRBJ2-1, with D perhaps being TRBD1 or TRBD2 (6 bases each). This CDR3 region has 13 residues. Germline CDR1 is SGHKS and CDR2 is YYEKEE (reference sequence). The V end was cut by 4 bases, the J end by 8 bases, with 13 bases between. CDR3 sequence (DNA): TGTGCCAGCAGCATAGCGGCAGGGGATGAGCAGTTCTTC. Translated: CASSIAAGDEQFF.

The gene calls are TRBV7-2 and TRBJ2-3; 13 bases are a match to TRBD2. The CDR3 has 16 amino acids. Germline V gives CDR1 SGHTA, CDR2 FQGNSA. V was clipped by 5 bases and J by 4 bases; unmatched bases: 6. The CDR3 bases are TGTGCCAGCAGCCCCGGACTAGCGGGAGCTCCAGATACGCAGTATTTT. Its protein is CASSPGLAGAPDTQYF.

The chain couples TRBV2 to TRBJ1-2, with 7 nucleotides matching TRBD1. The CDR3 is 14 residues long. Germline CDR1 reads SNHLY; CDR2 reads FYNNEI. V dropped 5 bases and J dropped 4; count of bases not matched to a gene: 7. CDR3 sequence: CASSSGDRVYGYTF. CDR3 DNA: TGTGCCAGCAGTTCAGGTGACAGGGTCTATGGCTACACCTTC.

This clone was found once. The chain combines TRBV10-3 with TRBJ1-5, with D tentatively TRBD1 (5 bases). The CDR3 loop spans 14 amino acids. V was shortened by 3 bases and J by 7 bases, with 13 bases between the two germline ends. Germline V lookup: CDR1 ENHRY, CDR2 SYGVKD. CDR3 bases: TGTGCCATCAGTGAAGCAGGGTCAGGGCAGCCCCAGCATTTT. As protein: CAISEAGSGQPQHF.

V gene TRBV5-1 combines with J gene TRBJ2-2; 9 nucleotides match TRBD1. Losses at the gene ends were 6 bases for V and 3 bases for J; bases not matched to a gene: 6. The CDR3 runs 15 residues. CDR1 SGHRS and CDR2 YFSETQ come from the germline V gene. CDR3 loop: CASTRDRADTGELFF. The CDR3 DNA reads TGCGCCAGCACGCGGGACAGGGCAGACACCGGGGAGCTGTTTTTT.

This sequence joins TRBV5-1 and TRBJ2-7; D not resolved. CDR3 length equals 15 residues. Germline CDR1 SGHRS, CDR2 YFSETQ. Trimming took 5 bases from V and 3 from J, leaving 18 bases between them. The CDR3 region is CASRSRIGAIYEQYF. The DNA for the CDR3 is TGCGCCAGCAGGTCGAGGATAGGCGCTATCTACGAGCAGTACTTC. The whole variable domain, filled in from reference TRBV5-1 and TRBJ2-7, reads KAGVTQTPRYLIKTRGQQVTLSCSPISGHRSVSWYQQTPGQGLQFLFEYFSETQRNKGNFPGRFSGRQFSNSRSEMNVSTLELGDSALYLCASRSRIGAIYEQYFGPGTRLTVT.

This clone was counted between two and nine times. The genes are TRBV7-2 and TRBJ1-5; D might be TRBD1 (5 bases). Germline V gives CDR1 SGHTA, CDR2 FQGNSA. The CDR3 covers 12 residues. Trimming pared 5 bases from V and 4 bases from J, leaving 6 bases between. The CDR3 reads CASSRQNQPQHF. In DNA form, the CDR3 reads TGTGCCAGCAGCCGACAGAATCAGCCCCAGCATTTT. The whole variable domain, filled in from reference TRBV7-2 and TRBJ1-5, reads GAGVSQSPSNKVTEKGKDVELRCDPISGHTALYWYRQSLGQGLEFLIYFQGNSAPDKSGLPSDRFSAERTGGSVSTLTIQRTQQEDSAVYLCASSRQNQPQHFGDGTRLSIL.

In its sample, this clone was seen once. The V gene is TRBV12-2, the J gene TRBJ2-1; the table calls TRBD2, which could not be checked here. TRBV12-2 is shown as a pseudogene. This CDR3 has 13 residues. DNA for the CDR3: TGTCGCAAGTCGCTTGTGGTACGGAATGAGCAGTTCTTC. This codes for CRKSLVVRNEQFF.

The rearrangement uses TRBV6-5 and TRBJ2-7, with unresolved D. The CDR3 is made up of 15 amino acids. Trimming shortened V by 0 bases and J by 3 bases, and 12 bases separated the two germline ends. Germline V lookup: CDR1 MNHEY, CDR2 SVGAGI. The CDR3 reads CASSYSKVLGYEQYF. The CDR3 DNA sequence: TGTGCCAGCAGTTACTCGAAGGTTCTAGGCTACGAGCAGTACTTC.

The sample holds a few counts of this clone. The chain uses TRBV9 and TRBJ1-1; D unresolved. The germline gives CDR1 SGDLS, CDR2 YYNGEE. This CDR3 has 16 residues. V lost 0 bases and J lost 0, with 12 bases in between. CDR3 nucleotides: TGTGCCAGCAGCGTAGGAACCGGTACCCTGAACACTGAAGCTTTCTTT. It yields the protein CASSVGTGTLNTEAFF.

V gene TRBV19 combines with J gene TRBJ1-2; the match to TRBD1 covers 7 bases. This CDR3 contains 12 residues. With 5 bases clipped from V and 10 bases from J, the junction kept 7 bases outside the gene matches. Germline CDR1 and CDR2: LNHDA and SQIVND (reference sequence). The CDR3 nucleotides read TGTGCCAGTAGTGTGGGACAGCAGGACTACACCTTC. This codes for CASSVGQQDYTF.

This chain connects TRBV11-2 to TRBJ2-7, with D perhaps matching TRBD2 (6 bases). The ends were cut back, 4 bases at V and 3 bases at J, with 22 bases in the middle. This CDR3 is built from 17 residues. The germline gives CDR1 SGHAT, CDR2 FQNNGV. The CDR3 here is CASSSINLGLLGYEQYF. The CDR3 DNA reads as TGTGCCAGCAGCTCTATTAACCTGGGACTCCTAGGCTACGAGCAGTACTTC.

This clone was observed a few times. The gene calls are TRBV19 and TRBJ2-7; perhaps D is TRBD1 or TRBD2 (5 bases each). CDR1 and CDR2 (germline): LNHDA, SQIVND (reference sequence). This CDR3 has 15 residues. Between the trimmed V and J ends, which lost 1 base and 2 bases, there was a span of 12 bases. This CDR3 is CASSIAWGSPYEQYF. The CDR3 nucleotides read TGTGCCAGTAGTATAGCTTGGGGGTCCCCCTACGAGCAGTACTTC.